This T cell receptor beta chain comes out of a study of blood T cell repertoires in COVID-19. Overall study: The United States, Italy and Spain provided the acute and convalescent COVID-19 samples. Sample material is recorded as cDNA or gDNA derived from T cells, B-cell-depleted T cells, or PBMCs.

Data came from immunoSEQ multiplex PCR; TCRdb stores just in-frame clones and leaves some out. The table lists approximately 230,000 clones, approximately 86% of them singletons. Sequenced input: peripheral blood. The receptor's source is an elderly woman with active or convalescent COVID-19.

CDR3: CATGIDSNQPQHF. CDR3 coding DNA: TGTGCCACTGGCATCGATAGCAATCAGCCCCAGCATTTT. V gene TRBV24-1 combines with J gene TRBJ1-5, with D uncertain. CDR3 length: 13 amino acids. CDR1 and CDR2 (germline): KGHDR, SFDVKD. V shed 10 bases and J shed 0 bases, with 9 bases lying between them.